Below are 10 T cell receptor beta chains sequenced from a single sample in a study of T cell responses to AZD1222 COVID-19 vaccine. Some clones are missing from TCRdb's copy, which holds only in-frame ones; the method was immunoSEQ multiplex PCR. The sample records over 130,000 clones, 94% being singletons. The sample in question was peripheral blood, obtained on day 0 of AZD1222 vaccination. These receptors all come from an adult in good health.

The gene calls are TRBV11-2 and TRBJ2-5; a possible D gene is TRBD1 (6 bases). The CDR3 loop spans 14 amino acids. Germline V CDR1 and CDR2: SGHAT, FQNNGV. V was shortened by 5 bases and J by 5 bases, with 15 bases between the two germline ends. The CDR3 region is CASSPTGMVETQYF. As DNA, the CDR3 is TGTGCCAGCAGCCCCACAGGGATGGTGGAGACCCAGTACTTC.

The rearrangement joins TRBV19 to TRBJ2-1; 12 nucleotides align to TRBD1. Germline V CDR1 and CDR2: LNHDA, SQIVND (reference sequence). Trimming took 4 bases from V and 8 from J; bases not matched to a gene: 6. This CDR3 has 15 amino acids. DNA of the CDR3: TGTGCCAGTAGTACGTCGGGACAGGGGGCGTATGAGCAGTTCTTC. The encoded protein is CASSTSGQGAYEQFF.

V and J are TRBV19 and TRBJ1-3; D gene uncertain. Germline CDR1 LNHDA, CDR2 SQIVND (reference sequence). The CDR3 sequence is 14 residues long. V was trimmed by 6 bases and J by 0 bases, leaving 9 bases between them. Here the CDR3 reads CASSRQASGNTIYF. The CDR3 bases are TGTGCCAGTAGCCGACAAGCCTCTGGAAACACCATATATTTT. Variable domain in full (rest from reference TRBV19 and TRBJ1-3): DGGITQSPKYLFRKEGQNVTLSCEQNLNHDAMYWYRQDPGQGLRLIYYSQIVNDFQKGDIAEGYSVSREKKESFPLTVTSAQKNPTAFYLCASSRQASGNTIYFGEGSWLTVV.

The chain recombines TRBV2 with TRBJ2-3, with TRBD2 matching over 12 bases. With V trimmed by 5 bases and J by 6 bases, 3 bases remained unmatched. Germline assignment: CDR1 SNHLY and CDR2 FYNNEI. The CDR3 contains 14 residues. The CDR3 is CASSFGLAGDTQYF. DNA of the CDR3: TGTGCCAGCAGTTTCGGACTAGCGGGGGATACGCAGTATTTT.

The V gene is TRBV2, the J gene TRBJ2-4, with D uncertain. Trimming pared 3 bases from V and 0 bases from J, leaving 9 bases between. From germline, CDR1 is SNHLY and CDR2 FYNNEI. CDR3 length: 15 amino acids. This CDR3 reads CASSELGLAKNIQYF. CDR3 sequence (DNA): TGTGCCAGCAGTGAGCTAGGGCTAGCCAAAAACATTCAGTACTTC.

The J gene is TRBJ1-2, the V gene TRBV7-8; D is unclear. The CDR3 consists of 15 residues. Germline CDR1 is SGHVS and CDR2 is FQNEAQ. The V and J ends lost 5 bases and 4 bases respectively, with 17 bases between them. The CDR3 DNA sequence: TGTGCCAGCAGCGATGAATTCGATTTGGGCTATGGCTACACCTTC. It is translated as CASSDEFDLGYGYTF.

This chain links TRBV9 with TRBJ2-1, with 7 bases that match TRBD2. V dropped 0 bases and J dropped 5; count of bases not matched to a gene: 2. This CDR3 has 14 amino acids. Germline V lookup: CDR1 SGDLS, CDR2 YYNGEE. CDR3 in DNA: TGTGCCAGCAGCGTAGGGACTAGAGACAATGAGCAGTTCTTC. As protein: CASSVGTRDNEQFF. Complete variable domain (other parts from reference TRBV9 and TRBJ2-1): DSGVTQTPKHLITATGQRVTLRCSPRSGDLSVYWYQQSLDQGLQFLIQYYNGEERAKGNILERFSAQQFPDLHSELNLSSLELGDSALYFCASSVGTRDNEQFFGPGTRLTVL.

The chain is built from TRBV5-6 and TRBJ2-3, with D possibly being TRBD2 (6 bases). V dropped 2 bases and J dropped 2 bases, with 12 bases sitting between them. Germline values: CDR1 SGHDT, CDR2 YYEEEE. This CDR3 has 15 amino acids. In DNA form, the CDR3 reads TGTGCCAGCAGCTTACGGGGGAGAGACACAGATACGCAGTATTTT. Its protein is CASSLRGRDTDTQYF.

CDR3 sequence: CASSRQGSNEQFF. Written as DNA, the CDR3 is TGTGCCAGCTCCAGGCAGGGTTCCAATGAGCAGTTCTTC. The J gene is TRBJ2-1, the V gene TRBV11-3; maybe TRBD1 (5 bases). The V gene's germline CDR1 is SGHNT and CDR2 YENEEA. The germline V and J ends were trimmed by 8 bases and 6 bases, with 14 bases remaining between them. The CDR3 length is 13 residues.

This chain connects TRBV9 to TRBJ2-6; possibly TRBD1 for D (6 bases). Trimming stripped 4 bases from V and 2 bases from J, with 16 bases between. CDR1 is SGDLS and CDR2 is YYNGEE in the germline V gene. This CDR3 region has 17 residues. CDR3 DNA sequence: TGTGCCAGCAGCTTCCAATACCCAGGGGCTGGGGCCAACGTCCTGACTTTC. Encoded protein: CASSFQYPGAGANVLTF. The whole variable domain, remainder taken from reference TRBV9 and TRBJ2-6, is DSGVTQTPKHLITATGQRVTLRCSPRSGDLSVYWYQQSLDQGLQFLIQYYNGEERAKGNILERFSAQQFPDLHSELNLSSLELGDSALYFCASSFQYPGAGANVLTFGAGSRLTVL.